This T cell receptor (beta chain) originates from a study of cytomegalovirus exposure and HLA in healthy donors. The study's findings and limits: It was confirmed in vitro that a few of the CMV-associated chains were specific for CMV antigens.

This CDR3 spans 15 amino acids. Trimming left V 0 bases short and J 7 bases short, with 16 bases between. CDR1 and CDR2 from the germline V gene are LGHNA and YNFKEQ. Generated by immunoSEQ multiplex PCR, the TCRdb table keeps only in-frame clones and is missing some. The sample lists 100,000 or so clones; 85% were seen once. On this clone itself: Its antigen is not known.

V gene TRBV4-2 combines with J gene TRBJ2-7, with a possible D match to TRBD1 (7 bases). This receptor was obtained from a man between 18 and 35 years old in good health and CMV-seropositive. Sequenced sample: PBMCs. The CDR3 bases are TGTGCCAGCAGCCAAGACCTCCAGGGGGGCGTGGAGCAGTACGTC. Its protein is CASSQDLQGGVEQYV.